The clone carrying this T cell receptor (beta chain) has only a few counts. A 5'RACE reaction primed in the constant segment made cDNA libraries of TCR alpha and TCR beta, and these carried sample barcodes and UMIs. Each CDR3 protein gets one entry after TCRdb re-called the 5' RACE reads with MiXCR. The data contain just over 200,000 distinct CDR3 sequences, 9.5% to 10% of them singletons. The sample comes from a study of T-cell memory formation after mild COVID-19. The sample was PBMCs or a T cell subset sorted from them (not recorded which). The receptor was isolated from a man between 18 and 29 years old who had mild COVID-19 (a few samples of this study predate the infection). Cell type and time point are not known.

The CDR3 region has the DNA TGTGCCAGCAGCCTTAGGACCTTATCCCTCTACAATGAGCAGTTCTTC. Protein product: CASSLRTLSLYNEQFF. The J gene is TRBJ2-1, the V gene TRBV5-5, with D hard to call. Germline V gene sequence: CDR1 SGHKS, CDR2 YYEKEE (reference sequence). V was clipped by 4 bases and J by 3 bases, with 17 bases between them. This CDR3 has 16 amino acids.